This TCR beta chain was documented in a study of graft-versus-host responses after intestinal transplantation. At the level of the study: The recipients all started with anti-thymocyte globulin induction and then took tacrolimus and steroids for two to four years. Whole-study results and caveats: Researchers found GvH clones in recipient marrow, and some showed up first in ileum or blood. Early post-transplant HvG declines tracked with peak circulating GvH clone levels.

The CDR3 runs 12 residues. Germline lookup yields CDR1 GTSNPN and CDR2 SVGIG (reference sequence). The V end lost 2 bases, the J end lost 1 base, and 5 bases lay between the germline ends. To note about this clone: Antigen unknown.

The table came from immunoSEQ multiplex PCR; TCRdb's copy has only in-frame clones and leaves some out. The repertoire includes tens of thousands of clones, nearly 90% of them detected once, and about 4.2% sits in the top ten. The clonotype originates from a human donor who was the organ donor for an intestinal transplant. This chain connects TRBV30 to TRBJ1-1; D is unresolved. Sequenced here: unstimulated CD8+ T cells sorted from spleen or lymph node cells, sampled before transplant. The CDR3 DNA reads TGTGCCTGGAGTCTAGGGAACACTGAAGCTTTCTTT. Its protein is CAWSLGNTEAFF.